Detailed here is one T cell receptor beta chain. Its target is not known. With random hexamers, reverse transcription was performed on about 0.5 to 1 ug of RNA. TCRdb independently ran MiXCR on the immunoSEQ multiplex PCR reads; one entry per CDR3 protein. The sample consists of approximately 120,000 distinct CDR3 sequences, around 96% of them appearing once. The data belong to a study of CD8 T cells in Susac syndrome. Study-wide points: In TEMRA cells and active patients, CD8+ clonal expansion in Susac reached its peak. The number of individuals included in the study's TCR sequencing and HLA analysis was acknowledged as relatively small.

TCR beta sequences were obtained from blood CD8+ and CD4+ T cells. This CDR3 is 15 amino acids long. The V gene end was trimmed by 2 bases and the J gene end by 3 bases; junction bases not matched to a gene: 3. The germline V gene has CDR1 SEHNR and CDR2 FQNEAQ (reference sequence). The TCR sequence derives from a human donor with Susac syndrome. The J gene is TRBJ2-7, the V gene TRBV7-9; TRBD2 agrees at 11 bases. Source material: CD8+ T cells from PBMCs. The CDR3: CASSLTTSGSYEQYF. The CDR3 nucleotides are TGTGCCAGCAGCTTAACCACTAGCGGGAGCTACGAGCAGTACTTC.